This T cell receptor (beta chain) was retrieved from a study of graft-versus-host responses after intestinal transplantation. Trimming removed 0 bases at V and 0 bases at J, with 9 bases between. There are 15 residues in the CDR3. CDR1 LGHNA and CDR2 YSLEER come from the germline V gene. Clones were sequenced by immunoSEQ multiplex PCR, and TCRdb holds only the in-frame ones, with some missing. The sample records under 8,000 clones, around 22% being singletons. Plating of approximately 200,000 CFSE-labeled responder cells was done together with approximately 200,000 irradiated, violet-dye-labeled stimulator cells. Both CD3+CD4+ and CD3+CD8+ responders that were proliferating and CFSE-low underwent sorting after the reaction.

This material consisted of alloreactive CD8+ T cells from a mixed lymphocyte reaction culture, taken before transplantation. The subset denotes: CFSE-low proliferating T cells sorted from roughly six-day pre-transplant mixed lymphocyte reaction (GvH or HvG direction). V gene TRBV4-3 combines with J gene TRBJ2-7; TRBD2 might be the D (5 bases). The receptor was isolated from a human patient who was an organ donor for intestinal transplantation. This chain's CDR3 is CASSQEAVSSYEQYF. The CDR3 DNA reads TGCGCCAGCAGCCAAGAAGCGGTTAGCTCCTACGAGCAGTACTTC.